These 20 T cell receptor beta chains originate from one sample sequenced in a study of cytotoxic CD8 clonotypes in ibrutinib-treated CLL. TCRdb's copy holds only in-frame clones and misses some; the assay was immunoSEQ multiplex PCR. The sample comprises over 40,000 clones, 70% to 90% of which are singletons, and around 20% rests with the top ten. This sample comprised PBMCs, obtained after 24 months of ibrutinib treatment. The receptors were sampled from a human donor with chronic lymphocytic leukemia.

Here the CDR3 DNA reads TGTGCCAGCAGAAACCGGGACAGACCCTACGAGCAGTACTTC. Its protein product is CASRNRDRPYEQYF. The chain has TRBV6-5 and TRBJ2-7; 7 bases match TRBD1. Germline V gene lookup returns CDR1 MNHEY and CDR2 SVGAGI. Germline trimming cut 6 bases from V and 2 bases from J; bases unmatched to any gene: 7. This CDR3 is 14 amino acids long.

This clone was counted only a few times. The CDR3 nucleotides are TGTGCCAGCCTCCGAAGACAGGCCTTCCAAGAGACCCAGTACTTC. It codes for CASLRRQAFQETQYF. V gene TRBV21-1 combines with J gene TRBJ2-5; the table's D gene call, TRBD1, was not cross checked with the DNA. TRBV21-1 corresponds to a pseudogene. The CDR3 contains 15 residues.

The chain is built from TRBV29-1 and TRBJ2-7; 11 positions agree with TRBD2. CDR3 length: 15 residues. The germline V gene has CDR1 SQVTM and CDR2 ANQGSEA. V was pared by 2 bases and J by 4 bases, with 7 bases of the junction left unmatched. Here the CDR3 DNA reads TGCAGCGTTGAAAGGGGGACTAGCGGAAATTACGAGCAGTACTTC. Translating gives CSVERGTSGNYEQYF.

The J gene is TRBJ2-7, the V gene TRBV5-1; unclear D gene. Trimming cost V 1 base and J 3 bases, with 11 bases left between them. Germline values: CDR1 SGHRS, CDR2 YFSETQ. The CDR3 runs 14 residues. The CDR3 spells CASSLPDLYYEQYF. The DNA of the CDR3 is TGCGCCAGCAGCTTGCCGGACCTCTACTACGAGCAGTACTTC.

This rearrangement joins TRBV11-2 to TRBJ2-4, with TRBD2 matching over 16 bases. This CDR3 has 19 residues. Per germline, CDR1 SGHAT and CDR2 FQNNGV. V was pared by 5 bases and J by 2 bases, with 9 bases of the junction left unmatched. This CDR3 reads CASSPWGLAGGNSKNIQYF. CDR3 nucleotide sequence: TGTGCCAGCAGCCCCTGGGGACTAGCGGGAGGGAATTCCAAAAACATTCAGTACTTC.

This clone was counted a single time. This chain connects TRBV9 to TRBJ1-1; D is ambiguous. The V and J ends lost 2 bases and 3 bases respectively, with 14 bases between them. In germline, CDR1 is SGDLS, CDR2 YYNGEE. There are 15 residues in the CDR3. The CDR3 bases are TGTGCCAGCAGCGTTAATGACCCATACCACACTGAAGCTTTCTTT. Its translation: CASSVNDPYHTEAFF.

This clone was seen a few times. V usage is TRBV6-1 and J usage is TRBJ1-5; D is unclear. Germline V CDR1 and CDR2: MNHNS, SASEGT. The CDR3 has 18 residues. The V end lost 1 base, the J end lost 3 bases, and 19 bases lay between the germline ends. The CDR3 spells CASSEGVLAAVSNQPQHF. As DNA, the CDR3 is TGTGCCAGCAGTGAAGGAGTACTGGCAGCCGTCTCCAATCAGCCCCAGCATTTT.

The chain carries TRBV5-1 and TRBJ1-5, with D maybe TRBD1 (6 bases). Trimming took off 5 bases at V and 4 bases at J, with 16 bases between the two ends. Per the germline V gene, CDR1 is SGHRS and CDR2 is YFSETQ. The CDR3 length is 15 residues. The CDR3 reads CASRPGQSQNQPQHF. The CDR3 DNA sequence: TGCGCCAGCAGACCTGGACAGAGTCAGAATCAGCCCCAGCATTTT.

This chain links TRBV5-1 with TRBJ1-2, with unresolved D. The length of the CDR3 is 15 residues. Trimming stripped 0 bases from V and 3 bases from J, with 12 bases between. Germline V gene lookup returns CDR1 SGHRS and CDR2 YFSETQ. CDR3 loop: CASSLAGLEHYGYTF. CDR3 coding DNA: TGCGCCAGCAGCTTGGCCGGCCTGGAACACTATGGCTACACCTTC.

This clone was observed a single time. The chain is built from TRBV28 and TRBJ2-7; D is unclear. The germline CDR1 and CDR2 sequences are MDHEN and SYDVKM. V gave up 8 bases and J gave up 7 bases, with 18 bases separating them. This CDR3 is built from 13 residues. CDR3 nucleotides: TGTGCCAGCTCTGGCGGATCTCTCGGGGAGCAGTACTTC. Protein sequence: CASSGGSLGEQYF.

The chain joins TRBV15 to TRBJ1-1; D is ambiguous. This CDR3 has 16 amino acids. Trimming removed 2 bases from V and 3 bases from J, with 16 bases in between. Germline CDR1 is LNHNV and CDR2 is YYDKDF (reference sequence). CDR3 DNA sequence: TGTGCCACCAGCAGACCCTTAAGGAGGGCGGACACTGAAGCTTTCTTT. It specifies CATSRPLRRADTEAFF.

This clone was seen a few times. The gene calls are TRBV5-1 and TRBJ2-1; 12 positions match TRBD2. Germline lookup yields CDR1 SGHRS and CDR2 YFSETQ. The CDR3 has 15 residues. The J segment lost 9 bases and the V segment lost 4 bases, leaving 8 bases of the junction unmatched. This CDR3 reads CASSSPSGRAAEQFF. The CDR3 region has the DNA TGCGCCAGCAGCAGCCCTAGCGGGAGGGCCGCTGAGCAGTTCTTC.

As concerns this clone: Additional DNA sequences in this sample encode the identical CDR3. This rearrangement joins TRBV7-9 to TRBJ1-1; possibly TRBD1 for D (5 bases). The germline V gene has CDR1 SEHNR and CDR2 FQNEAQ (reference sequence). There are 13 residues in the CDR3. Trimming stripped 5 bases from V and 1 base from J, with 8 bases between. CDR3 residues: CASSDQGNTEAFF. Here the CDR3 DNA reads TGTGCCAGCAGCGACCAGGGGAACACTGAAGCTTTCTTT. Full variable domain (remainder filled in from reference TRBV7-9 and TRBJ1-1): DTGVSQNPRHKITKRGQNVTFRCDPISEHNRLYWYRQTLGQGPEFLTYFQNEAQLEKSRLLSDRFSAERPKGSFSTLEIQRTEQGDSAMYLCASSDQGNTEAFFGQGTRLTVV.

This clone was observed once. The rearrangement links TRBV10-3 to TRBJ2-1; D uncertain. The CDR3 has 14 residues. Trimming cost V 0 bases and J 8 bases, with 11 bases left between them. Per germline, CDR1 ENHRY and CDR2 SYGVKD. CDR3 residues: CAISESITADEQFF. DNA for the CDR3: TGTGCCATCAGTGAGTCTATTACGGCGGATGAGCAGTTCTTC.

This chain links TRBV7-2 with TRBJ2-1; D gene unclear. V lost 3 bases and J lost 6, with 6 bases in between. The CDR3 has 12 residues. Germline CDR1 is SGHTA and CDR2 is FQGNSA. CDR3 nucleotides: TGTGCCAGCAGCTTGTTTAGCAATGAGCAGTTCTTC. This gives the protein CASSLFSNEQFF.

The CDR3 bases are TGTGCCAGCAGCAACAGTGACTATGGCTACACCTTC. Amino acids: CASSNSDYGYTF. The chain combines TRBV28 with TRBJ1-2; D unresolved. CDR3 size: 12 residues. Germline CDR1 MDHEN, CDR2 SYDVKM. The V end lost 6 bases, the J end lost 3 bases, and 8 bases lay between the germline ends.

CDR3 sequence: CASSPRRGQNTGELFF. CDR3 in DNA: TGTGCCAGCAGCCCCCGGAGGGGGCAAAACACCGGGGAGCTGTTTTTT. The chain combines TRBV7-9 with TRBJ2-2; D may be TRBD1 (7 bases). The CDR3 sequence is 16 residues long. Between the trimmed V and J ends, which lost 5 bases and 2 bases, there was a span of 15 bases. The germline gives CDR1 SEHNR, CDR2 FQNEAQ (reference sequence).

This rearrangement joins TRBV7-9 to TRBJ1-2; no firm D call. V dropped 1 base and J dropped 4 bases, with 22 bases sitting between them. The CDR3 runs 18 residues. The germline gives CDR1 SEHNR, CDR2 FQNEAQ (reference sequence). The CDR3 nucleotides are TGTGCCAGCAGCTTAGGGTCCCTCGACCTCGGCAAGCGCTATGGCTACACCTTC. Translation: CASSLGSLDLGKRYGYTF.

The gene calls are TRBV9 and TRBJ2-1, with D perhaps TRBD2 (5 bases). V was shortened by 0 bases and J by 3 bases, with 10 bases between the two germline ends. The CDR3 runs 15 residues. CDR1 is SGDLS and CDR2 is YYNGEE in the germline V gene. CDR3 in DNA: TGTGCCAGCAGCGTAGATCCGGGGAGCTACAATGAGCAGTTCTTC. This sequence encodes CASSVDPGSYNEQFF.

The CDR3 here is CASSEGARAETQYF. The CDR3 DNA follows: TGTGCCAGCAGTGAAGGGGCCAGGGCAGAGACCCAGTACTTC. The chain recombines TRBV6-1 with TRBJ2-5, with D possibly being TRBD1 (5 bases). There are 14 residues in the CDR3. The germline CDR1 and CDR2 sequences are MNHNS and SASEGT. The ends were cut back, 1 base at V and 4 bases at J, with 10 bases in the middle.